This is a list of T cell receptor beta chains from one sample in a study of blood T cell repertoires in COVID-19. Sequencing was performed with immunoSEQ multiplex PCR; in TCRdb, only in-frame clones are kept and a portion is missing. The sample carries under 250,000 clones, around four fifths recorded once. What was sequenced was peripheral blood. The origin of the receptors is a man aged 40-49 years with acute or convalescent COVID-19. Each CDR3 is given with its conserved first and last residue. A D gene is named only where the DNA matches it firmly. Size is stated for part of the rows, as once, few or many counts, or as a class when the clone is expanded.

v_gene: TRBV9
d_gene: -
j_gene: TRBJ2-5
abundance: -
len: 12
CDR3aa: CASSVSEETQYF
CDR3nt: TGTGCCAGCAGCGTCTCCGAAGAGACCCAGTACTTC

v_gene: TRBV6-2/TRBV6-3
d_gene: TRBD2
j_gene: TRBJ2-3
abundance: -
len: 15
CDR3aa: CASSYGAGGTDTQYF
CDR3nt: TGTGCCAGCAGTTACGGAGCGGGAGGCACAGATACGCAGTATTTT

v_gene: TRBV10-3
d_gene: TRBD2
j_gene: TRBJ2-1
abundance: -
len: 15
CDR3aa: CATQEIAGGINEQFF
CDR3nt: TGTGCCACCCAAGAGATAGCGGGAGGTATCAATGAGCAGTTCTTC

v_gene: TRBV10-3
d_gene: -
j_gene: TRBJ2-7
abundance: -
len: 12
CDR3aa: CAISATPHEQYF
CDR3nt: TGTGCCATCAGTGCTACCCCGCACGAGCAGTACTTC

v_gene: TRBV2
d_gene: -
j_gene: TRBJ1-5
abundance: few
len: 17
CDR3aa: CASSFQKGDRGNQPQHF
CDR3nt: TGTGCCAGCAGCTTCCAGAAAGGGGACCGGGGGAATCAGCCCCAGCATTTT

v_gene: TRBV5-5
d_gene: -
j_gene: TRBJ2-7
abundance: -
len: 14
CDR3aa: CASSLEAFGFEQYF
CDR3nt: TGTGCCAGCAGCTTAGAGGCTTTCGGGTTCGAGCAGTACTTC

v_gene: TRBV2
d_gene: TRBD1
j_gene: TRBJ1-1
abundance: once
len: 15
CDR3aa: CASSLSGTGNTEAFF
CDR3nt: TGTGCCAGCAGTCTATCCGGGACAGGGAACACTGAAGCTTTCTTT

v_gene: TRBV5-1
d_gene: -
j_gene: TRBJ1-4
abundance: -
len: 17
CDR3aa: CASSLAPAWGANEKLFF
CDR3nt: TGCGCCAGCAGCTTGGCTCCGGCGTGGGGGGCTAATGAAAAACTGTTTTTT

v_gene: TRBV25-1
d_gene: -
j_gene: TRBJ1-2
abundance: few
len: 15
CDR3aa: CASSSTWGRPYGYTF
CDR3nt: TGTGCCAGCAGTTCTACTTGGGGGCGACCCTATGGCTACACCTTC

v_gene: TRBV27
d_gene: TRBD2
j_gene: TRBJ2-3
abundance: -
len: 16
CDR3aa: CASRRRGERTADTQYF
CDR3nt: TGTGCCAGCAGGCGCCGGGGGGAAAGGACCGCAGATACGCAGTATTTT

v_gene: TRBV6-1
d_gene: -
j_gene: TRBJ2-1
abundance: -
len: 16
CDR3aa: CASSESQGWKDNEQFF
CDR3nt: TGTGCCAGCAGTGAGTCGCAGGGGTGGAAGGACAATGAGCAGTTCTTC

v_gene: TRBV2
d_gene: -
j_gene: TRBJ1-5
abundance: -
len: 13
CDR3aa: CASSGTESQPQHF
CDR3nt: TGTGCCAGCAGTGGGACAGAGTCCCAGCCCCAGCATTTT

v_gene: TRBV3-1/TRBV3-2
d_gene: -
j_gene: TRBJ2-3
abundance: -
len: 14
CDR3aa: CASSPRLIGDTQYF
CDR3nt: TGTGCCAGCAGCCCGCGACTAATCGGGGATACGCAGTATTTT

v_gene: TRBV7-2
d_gene: -
j_gene: TRBJ1-4
abundance: -
len: 12
CDR3aa: CASSSDAGKLFF
CDR3nt: TGTGCCAGCAGCTCGGATGCGGGTAAACTGTTTTTT

v_gene: TRBV5-1
d_gene: TRBD1
j_gene: TRBJ2-7
abundance: few
len: 12
CDR3aa: CASSHYRGEQYF
CDR3nt: TGCGCCAGCAGCCACTACAGGGGAGAGCAGTACTTC

v_gene: TRBV15
d_gene: -
j_gene: TRBJ2-2
abundance: -
len: 17
CDR3aa: CATSRDVSLKEAGELFF
CDR3nt: TGTGCCACCAGCAGAGATGTTTCGCTAAAAGAGGCCGGGGAGCTGTTTTTT

v_gene: TRBV13
d_gene: TRBD2
j_gene: TRBJ2-1
abundance: few
len: 18
CDR3aa: CASSGFPLTSGSSREQFF
CDR3nt: TGTGCCAGCAGCGGATTCCCCTTGACTAGCGGGAGTTCAAGGGAGCAGTTCTTC

v_gene: TRBV25-1
d_gene: -
j_gene: TRBJ2-2
abundance: -
len: 14
CDR3aa: CASHAGRYTGELFF
CDR3nt: TGTGCCAGCCACGCAGGCCGGTACACCGGGGAGCTGTTTTTT

v_gene: TRBV9
d_gene: TRBD2
j_gene: TRBJ2-2
abundance: -
len: 14
CDR3aa: CASGRLAGTGELFF
CDR3nt: TGTGCCAGCGGACGACTAGCAGGAACCGGGGAGCTGTTTTTT

v_gene: TRBV18
d_gene: -
j_gene: TRBJ2-6
abundance: -
len: 16
CDR3aa: CASSYQGTTGANVLTF
CDR3nt: TGTGCCAGCTCATACCAGGGGACCACTGGGGCCAACGTCCTGACTTTC

v_gene: TRBV3-1/TRBV3-2
d_gene: TRBD1
j_gene: TRBJ1-6
abundance: -
len: 16
CDR3aa: CASSQASGQGNSPLHF
CDR3nt: TGTGCCAGCAGCCAAGCCTCCGGACAGGGCAATTCACCCCTCCACTTT

v_gene: TRBV18
d_gene: TRBD1
j_gene: TRBJ2-1
abundance: once
len: 16
CDR3aa: CASSQVPGTGYNEQFF
CDR3nt: TGTGCCAGCTCACAAGTACCCGGGACAGGTTACAATGAGCAGTTCTTC

v_gene: TRBV7-6
d_gene: TRBD2
j_gene: TRBJ2-7
abundance: -
len: 18
CDR3aa: CASSLVLAGAGLTYEQYF
CDR3nt: TGTGCCAGCAGCTTAGTGTTAGCGGGAGCGGGGTTAACCTACGAGCAGTACTTC

v_gene: TRBV6-5
d_gene: -
j_gene: TRBJ2-5
abundance: -
len: 13
CDR3aa: CASWPGYQETQYF
CDR3nt: TGTGCCAGCTGGCCAGGGTACCAAGAGACCCAGTACTTC

v_gene: TRBV9
d_gene: -
j_gene: TRBJ1-2
abundance: -
len: 13
CDR3aa: CASSVDLDRGYTF
CDR3nt: TGTGCCAGCAGCGTAGACCTCGACAGGGGCTACACCTTC

v_gene: TRBV30
d_gene: TRBD1
j_gene: TRBJ2-7
abundance: -
len: 14
CDR3aa: CAWSRDRGNYEQYF
CDR3nt: TGTGCCTGGAGTAGGGACAGGGGGAACTACGAGCAGTACTTC

v_gene: TRBV6-6
d_gene: TRBD2
j_gene: TRBJ2-1
abundance: few
len: 15
CDR3aa: CASAAVGAGVGEQFF
CDR3nt: TGTGCCAGCGCGGCCGTGGGAGCGGGAGTTGGTGAGCAGTTCTTC

v_gene: TRBV2
d_gene: TRBD2
j_gene: TRBJ2-1
abundance: few
len: 15
CDR3aa: CASSPGTSGSYEQFF
CDR3nt: TGTGCCAGCAGTCCTGGGACTAGCGGGAGTTATGAGCAGTTCTTC